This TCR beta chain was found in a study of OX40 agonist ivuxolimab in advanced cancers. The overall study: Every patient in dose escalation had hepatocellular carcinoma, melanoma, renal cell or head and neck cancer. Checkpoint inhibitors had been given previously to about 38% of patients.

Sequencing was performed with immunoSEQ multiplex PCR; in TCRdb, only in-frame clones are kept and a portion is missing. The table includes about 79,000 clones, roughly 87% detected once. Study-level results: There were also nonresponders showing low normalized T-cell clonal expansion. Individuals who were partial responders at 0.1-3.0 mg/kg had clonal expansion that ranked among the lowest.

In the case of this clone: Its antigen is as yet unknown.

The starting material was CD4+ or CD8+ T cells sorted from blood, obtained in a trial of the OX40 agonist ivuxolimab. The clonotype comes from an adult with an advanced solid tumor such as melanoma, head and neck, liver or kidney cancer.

The CDR3 region is CASSTKLGGAIYYGYTF. CDR3 DNA: TGTGCCAGTAGTACTAAATTAGGAGGGGCCATTTACTATGGCTACACCTTC. The chain carries TRBV19 and TRBJ1-2; perhaps TRBD1 as D (5 bases). Trimming stripped 4 bases from V and 3 bases from J, with 21 bases between. The CDR3 has 17 amino acids. From germline, CDR1 is LNHDA and CDR2 SQIVND (reference sequence).